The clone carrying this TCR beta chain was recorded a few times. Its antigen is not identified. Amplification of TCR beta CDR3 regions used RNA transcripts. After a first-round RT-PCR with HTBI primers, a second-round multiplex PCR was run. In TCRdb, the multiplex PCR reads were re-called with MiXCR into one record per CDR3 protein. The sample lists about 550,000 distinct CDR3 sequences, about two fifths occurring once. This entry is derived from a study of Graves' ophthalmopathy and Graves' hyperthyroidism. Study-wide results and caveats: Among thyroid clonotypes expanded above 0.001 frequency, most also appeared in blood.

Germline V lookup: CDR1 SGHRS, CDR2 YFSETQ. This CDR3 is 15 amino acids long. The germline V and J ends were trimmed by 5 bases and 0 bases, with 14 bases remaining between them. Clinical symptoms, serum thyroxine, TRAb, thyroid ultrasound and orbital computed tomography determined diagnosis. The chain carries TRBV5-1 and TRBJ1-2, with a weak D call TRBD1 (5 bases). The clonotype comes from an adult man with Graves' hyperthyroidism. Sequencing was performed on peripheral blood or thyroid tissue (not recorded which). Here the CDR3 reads CASRRQTLTNYGYTF. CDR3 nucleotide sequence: TGCGCCAGCAGACGACAGACACTGACTAACTATGGCTACACCTTC.